These 13 T cell receptor beta chains came from one sample sequenced in a study of OX40 agonist ivuxolimab in advanced cancers. Assay used: immunoSEQ multiplex PCR; TCRdb lists only in-frame clones, some missing. The repertoire holds just under 85,000 clones, with around four fifths as singletons. The sequencing here drew on CD4+ or CD8+ T cells sorted from blood, taken in a trial of the OX40 agonist ivuxolimab. These receptors were collected from an adult with an advanced solid tumor such as melanoma, head and neck, liver or kidney cancer.

The J gene is TRBJ1-3, the V gene TRBV9; D gene unclear. CDR1 is SGDLS and CDR2 is YYNGEE in the germline V gene. The CDR3 is 18 residues long. The V and J ends lost 0 bases and 0 bases respectively, with 16 bases between them. The CDR3, as DNA: TGTGCCAGCAGCGTAGATATTTCGACCGGCCCCTCTGGAAACACCATATATTTT. Translation gives CASSVDISTGPSGNTIYF.

This clone was found many times. The V call is TRBV30, the J call TRBJ1-1; the D is unclear. This CDR3 comprises 14 residues. CDR1 GTSNPN and CDR2 SVGIG come from the germline V gene (reference sequence). The ends were cut back, 2 bases at V and 1 base at J, with 11 bases in the middle. The CDR3 protein is CAWSPGLRNTEAFF. The CDR3 nucleotides are TGTGCCTGGAGTCCAGGACTGCGGAACACTGAAGCTTTCTTT. The full variable domain, with the rest looked up from reference TRBV30 and TRBJ1-1, is SQTIHQWPATLVQPVGSPLSLECTVEGTSNPNLYWYRQAAGRGLQLLFYSVGIGQISSEVPQNLSASRPQDRQFILSSKKLLLSDSGFYLCAWSPGLRNTEAFFGQGTRLTVV.

This chain joins TRBV30 and TRBJ2-5; 9 bases align to TRBD2. V trimming: 5 bases; J trimming: 7 bases; junction bases outside the gene matches: 11. The CDR3 has 14 residues. The germline gives CDR1 GTSNPN, CDR2 SVGIG (reference sequence). CDR3 nucleotide sequence: TGTGCCTGGTCTAGCCTAGCGGGGTCGGGGACCCAGTACTTC. Translated: CAWSSLAGSGTQYF.

The chain couples TRBV4-3 to TRBJ2-5, with D perhaps being TRBD1 or TRBD2 (5 bases each). V lost 2 bases and J lost 5, with 18 bases in between. This CDR3 is built from 16 residues. Per the germline V gene, CDR1 is LGHNA and CDR2 is YSLEER. The CDR3 coding sequence is TGCGCCAGCAGCCAACGCAGTGGGGGTCCCGGGGAGACCCAGTACTTC. It is translated as CASSQRSGGPGETQYF.

This rearrangement joins TRBV7-8 to TRBJ1-5; TRBD1 is a possible D gene (6 bases). The V gene's germline CDR1 is SGHVS and CDR2 FQNEAQ. Trimming removed 7 bases at V and 3 bases at J, with 13 bases between. The CDR3 totals 14 residues. The CDR3 DNA reads TGTGCCAGCAACCTGGGGGGCAACAATCAGCCCCAGCATTTT. Encoded protein: CASNLGGNNQPQHF. The whole variable domain, remainder taken from reference TRBV7-8 and TRBJ1-5, is GAGVSQSPRYKVAKRGQDVALRCDPISGHVSLFWYQQALGQGPEFLTYFQNEAQLDKSGLPSDRFFAERPEGSVSTLKIQRTQQEDSAVYLCASNLGGNNQPQHFGDGTRLSIL.

In the case of this clone: The junction departs from the called germline gene at one end, perhaps through a read error. Distinct nucleotide sequences in the sample also encode this CDR3. The V and J genes are TRBV30 and TRBJ1-6, with TRBD1 matching 7 bases. This CDR3 spans 15 amino acids. Germline V gene data show CDR1 as GTSNPN and CDR2 as SVGIG (reference sequence). The CDR3 DNA reads TGTGCCTGGAGTGGACAGGGCGAGGGGAATTCGCCCCTCCACTTT. Translation gives CAWSGQGEGNSPLHF.

This chain connects TRBV7-9 to TRBJ1-1; no firm D call. V gave up 4 bases and J gave up 9 bases, with 18 bases separating them. The CDR3 contains 14 residues. Looked up from germline, CDR1 is SEHNR and CDR2 is FQNEAQ (reference sequence). CDR3 in amino acids: CASSYGTSGSKAFF. CDR3 DNA: TGTGCCAGCAGCTACGGAACCTCAGGATCGAAAGCTTTCTTT.

CDR3 coding DNA: TGTGCCTTCAGCGTCTATGGCTACACCTTC. It codes for CAFSVYGYTF. The chain recombines TRBV30 with TRBJ1-2; D gene unclear. The CDR3 length is 10 residues. CDR1 GTSNPN and CDR2 SVGIG come from the germline V gene (reference sequence). Trimming removed 7 bases from V and 4 bases from J, with 7 bases in between.

This rearrangement joins TRBV6-5 to TRBJ1-2; 9 nucleotides agree with TRBD1. V lost 6 bases to trimming and J lost 5 bases; unmatched junction nucleotides: 7. CDR1 MNHEY and CDR2 SVGAGI come from the germline V gene. This CDR3 comprises 14 residues. The CDR3 region is CASSKQGAVYGYTF. The CDR3 coding sequence is TGTGCCAGCAGCAAACAGGGGGCTGTTTATGGCTACACCTTC.

The CDR3 protein is CASSVGQGETQYF. CDR3 coding DNA: TGTGCCAGCAGCGTGGGACAGGGAGAGACCCAGTACTTC. J is TRBJ2-5 and V is TRBV9, with 9 bases lining up with TRBD1. V lost 2 bases, J lost 4 bases, and 0 bases stayed unmatched. CDR1 and CDR2 (germline): SGDLS, YYNGEE. The CDR3 totals 13 residues.

The chain links TRBV9 to TRBJ2-3, with 10 bases aligning to TRBD2. Germline values: CDR1 SGDLS, CDR2 YYNGEE. This CDR3 region has 15 residues. Trimming at V came to 3 bases and at J to 2 bases, leaving 3 bases not matched to a gene. The CDR3 is CASSALAGATDTQYF. The DNA of the CDR3 is TGTGCCAGCAGCGCGCTAGCGGGGGCCACAGATACGCAGTATTTT.

The chain couples TRBV11-2 to TRBJ1-4; D is undetermined. V shed 0 bases and J shed 7 bases, with 18 bases lying between them. CDR1 and CDR2 (germline): SGHAT, FQNNGV. The CDR3 covers 17 residues. The DNA of the CDR3 is TGTGCCAGCAGCTTAGAAGGCGTCGGTAGGCGGGGTGAAAAACTGTTTTTT. Translated: CASSLEGVGRRGEKLFF.

The chain has TRBV7-6 and TRBJ2-5; a possible D gene is TRBD1 (6 bases). Germline lookup yields CDR1 SGHVS and CDR2 FNYEAQ. The CDR3 is 14 residues long. The V and J ends lost 1 base and 3 bases respectively, with 9 bases between them. The CDR3 nucleotides are TGTGCCAGCAGCTTAGGGGCAGGGGAAGAGACCCAGTACTTC. This sequence encodes CASSLGAGEETQYF.